These 15 T cell receptor beta chains were all obtained from the same sample, sequenced in a study of blood T cell repertoires in COVID-19. Generated by immunoSEQ multiplex PCR, the TCRdb table keeps only in-frame clones and is missing some. The sample consists of 200,000 to 300,000 clones, more than 75% of them appearing once. Sample: peripheral blood. Source of these receptors: a woman in her sixties with COVID-19, enrolled during active disease.

The rearrangement joins TRBV6-5 to TRBJ2-7, with 8 positions matching TRBD2. Germline values: CDR1 MNHEY, CDR2 SVGAGI. The CDR3 has 14 residues. V lost 7 bases to trimming and J lost 5 bases; unmatched junction nucleotides: 10. CDR3 sequence: CASTPVGRGDEQYF. In nucleotides, the CDR3 is TGTGCCAGCACCCCCGTCGGGAGGGGCGACGAGCAGTACTTC.

The gene calls are TRBV9 and TRBJ2-3, with 12 bases matching TRBD2. In germline, CDR1 is SGDLS, CDR2 YYNGEE. The CDR3 length is 15 residues. With 3 bases clipped from V and 6 bases from J, the junction kept 5 bases outside the gene matches. The CDR3 nucleotides read TGTGCCAGCAGCGGGACTAGCGGGACAAGGGATACGCAGTATTTT. It codes for CASSGTSGTRDTQYF. The full variable domain, with the rest looked up from reference TRBV9 and TRBJ2-3, is DSGVTQTPKHLITATGQRVTLRCSPRSGDLSVYWYQQSLDQGLQFLIQYYNGEERAKGNILERFSAQQFPDLHSELNLSSLELGDSALYFCASSGTSGTRDTQYFGPGTRLTVL.

The V call is TRBV9, the J call TRBJ2-1; 12 nucleotides align to TRBD2. The ends lost 5 bases at V and 9 bases at J; junction bases unmatched: 9. The CDR3 totals 15 residues. Germline V gene data show CDR1 as SGDLS and CDR2 as YYNGEE. DNA for the CDR3: TGTGCCAGCAGTAGGACTAGCGGGATGTCGGGTGAGCAGTTCTTC. Amino acids: CASSRTSGMSGEQFF.

This clone has a single count. The chain uses TRBV7-6 and TRBJ1-1; tentative D call: TRBD1 (6 bases). This CDR3 comprises 15 residues. The ends were cut back, 2 bases at V and 4 bases at J, with 14 bases in the middle. CDR1 and CDR2 (germline): SGHVS, FNYEAQ. The CDR3 bases are TGTGCCAGCAGCTTAACGGGGGGCAAGAGCACTGAAGCTTTCTTT. Residues: CASSLTGGKSTEAFF.

This clone has more than one count but fewer than ten. The rearrangement joins TRBV4-1 to TRBJ1-2; the D is unclear. V gave up 0 bases and J gave up 4 bases, with 12 bases separating them. This CDR3 region has 15 residues. Germline values: CDR1 MGHRA, CDR2 YSYEKL. The CDR3 region is CASSQEFGRSYGYTF. Here the CDR3 DNA reads TGCGCCAGCAGCCAAGAGTTTGGCAGGTCCTATGGCTACACCTTC.

The gene calls are TRBV7-9 and TRBJ2-7; 7 bases match TRBD1. Trimming removed 4 bases from V and 3 bases from J; junction bases left unmatched: 9. The CDR3 consists of 15 residues. Germline loops: CDR1 SEHNR, CDR2 FQNEAQ (reference sequence). The CDR3 DNA reads as TGTGCCAGCAGCTCCCCGGGACAGAGTGTCTACGAGCAGTACTTC. Protein: CASSSPGQSVYEQYF.

CDR3 sequence (DNA): TGTGCCGTCTATTCCCGGGGGGATAACTATGGCTACACCTTC. Translated, it gives CAVYSRGDNYGYTF. The chain is built from TRBV2 and TRBJ1-2, with a possible D match to TRBD1 (5 bases). The CDR3 consists of 14 residues. Trimming took 11 bases from V and 1 from J, leaving 17 bases between them. The germline CDR1 and CDR2 sequences are SNHLY and FYNNEI.

V gene TRBV15 combines with J gene TRBJ2-7; weak D call: TRBD1 (6 bases). V lost 0 bases and J 3 bases, leaving 9 bases between the germline ends. The CDR3 runs to 14 residues. From germline, CDR1 is LNHNV and CDR2 YYDKDF (reference sequence). The CDR3 coding sequence is TGTGCCACCAGCAGAGAACAGGGTGGCTACGAGCAGTACTTC. It codes for CATSREQGGYEQYF.

The chain links TRBV28 to TRBJ2-5, with a tentative D call TRBD1 (5 bases). The CDR3 consists of 16 residues. Germline V lookup: CDR1 MDHEN, CDR2 SYDVKM. Trimming pared 8 bases from V and 5 bases from J, leaving 24 bases between. This CDR3 reads CASASVTEKAIETQYF. The CDR3 DNA is TGTGCCAGCGCGTCTGTGACAGAGAAGGCTATTGAGACCCAGTACTTC.

The chain joins TRBV28 to TRBJ1-2; unclear D gene. The V gene lost 5 bases and the J gene lost 8 bases, with 15 bases spanning the gap. The CDR3 contains 13 residues. Germline V lookup: CDR1 MDHEN, CDR2 SYDVKM. This CDR3 reads CASSLLSEEGYTF. In DNA form, the CDR3 reads TGTGCCAGCAGTCTACTATCAGAGGAGGGCTACACCTTC.

The V gene is TRBV28, the J gene TRBJ1-5; TRBD1 is a possible D gene (6 bases). V was shortened by 3 bases and J by 10 bases, with 10 bases between the two germline ends. Germline assignment: CDR1 MDHEN and CDR2 SYDVKM. The CDR3 sequence is 12 residues long. The CDR3: CASSLAGVPQHF. The CDR3 bases are TGTGCCAGCAGTTTGGCAGGGGTCCCCCAGCATTTT.

The CDR3 loop is CATSSLAGGPQETQYF. The CDR3, as DNA: TGTGCCACCAGCAGCTTAGCGGGAGGGCCCCAAGAGACCCAGTACTTC. The gene calls are TRBV15 and TRBJ2-5, with 11 bases matching TRBD2. There are 16 residues in the CDR3. After removal of 3 bases from V and 1 base from J, the junction contained 4 bases not matched to a gene. The germline gives CDR1 LNHNV, CDR2 YYDKDF (reference sequence).

This chain's CDR3 is CASSRTSGGGQYF. Written as DNA, the CDR3 is TGTGCCAGCAGCCGAACTAGCGGGGGAGGGCAGTACTTC. V is TRBV11-3 and J is TRBJ2-7; 11 bases are shared with TRBD2. This CDR3 region has 13 residues. The germline gives CDR1 SGHNT, CDR2 YENEEA. After removal of 5 bases from V and 9 bases from J, the junction contained 6 bases not matched to a gene. The whole variable domain, remainder taken from reference TRBV11-3 and TRBJ2-7, is EAGVVQSPRYKIIEKKQPVAFWCNPISGHNTLYWYLQNLGQGPELLIRYENEEAVDDSQLPKDRFSAERLKGVDSTLKIQPAELGDSAVYLCASSRTSGGGQYFGPGTRLTVT.

The rearrangement uses TRBV24-1 and TRBJ2-5, with 11 bases fitting TRBD2. Per germline, CDR1 KGHDR and CDR2 SFDVKD. Germline trimming cut 5 bases from V and 4 bases from J; bases unmatched to any gene: 14. This CDR3 spans 18 amino acids. CDR3 loop: CATSGTSGSNFGLETQYF. DNA of the CDR3: TGTGCCACCAGTGGAACTAGCGGGAGCAACTTTGGGTTAGAGACCCAGTACTTC.

This clone was picked up one time. The chain couples TRBV5-1 to TRBJ2-1; 7 nucleotides agree with TRBD2. Germline-derived CDR1 and CDR2 are SGHRS and YFSETQ. The V gene end was trimmed by 4 bases and the J gene end by 8 bases; junction bases not matched to a gene: 12. The CDR3 contains 15 residues. The CDR3 is CASSTSGGGGYEQFF. DNA of the CDR3: TGCGCCAGCAGCACCTCAGGCGGGGGAGGGTATGAGCAGTTCTTC.